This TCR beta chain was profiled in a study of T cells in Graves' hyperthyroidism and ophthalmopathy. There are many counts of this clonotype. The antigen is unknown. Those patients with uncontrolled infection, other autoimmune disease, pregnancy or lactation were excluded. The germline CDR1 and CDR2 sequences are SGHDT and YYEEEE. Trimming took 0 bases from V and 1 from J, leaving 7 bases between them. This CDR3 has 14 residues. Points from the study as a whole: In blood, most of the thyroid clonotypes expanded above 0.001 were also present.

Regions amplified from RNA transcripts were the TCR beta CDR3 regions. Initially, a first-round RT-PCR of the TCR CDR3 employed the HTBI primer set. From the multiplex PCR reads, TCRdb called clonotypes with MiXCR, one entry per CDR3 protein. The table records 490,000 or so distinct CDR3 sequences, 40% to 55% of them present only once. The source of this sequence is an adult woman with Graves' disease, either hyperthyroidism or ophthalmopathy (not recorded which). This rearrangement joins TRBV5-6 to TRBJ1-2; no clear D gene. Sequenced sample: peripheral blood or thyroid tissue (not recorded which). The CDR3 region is CASSLGSVNYGYTF. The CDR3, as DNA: TGTGCCAGCAGCTTGGGCAGCGTTAACTATGGCTACACCTTC.